This TCR beta chain comes out of a study of Ad26.COV2.S vaccination and SARS-CoV-2 variants. About the study: Once or twice, 56 days apart, Ad26.COV2.S was delivered intramuscularly. Findings and limits, study-wide: The authors reported substantial breadth in spike-specific CD8+ and CD4+ T cell responses after vaccination. It is possible that the TCR breadth and depth analyses underestimated the total T cell responses.

Profiling relied on immunoSEQ multiplex PCR, and the TCRdb table lists in-frame clones only, not all of them. Of around 380,000 clones listed, approximately 91% were seen once; the top ten hold 3.5%. Concerning this clone itself: As yet, its antigen is unknown.

Treatment noted: some 19 received Ad26.COV2.S at low or high dose, single or two shots; several received placebo; per-sample allocation not given. Each sample was drawn 63 days after the first injection (of vaccine or placebo). Expressing Wuhan-strain SARS-CoV-2 spike, an Ad26 vector served as the vaccine. CDR1 is KGHSH and CDR2 is LQKENI in the germline V gene. The CDR3 is made up of 16 amino acids. Trimming took 2 bases from V and 0 from J; bases not matched to a gene: 5. The rearrangement joins TRBV18 to TRBJ1-2; 8 nucleotides align to TRBD1. The TCR comes from a person aged 18-60 years who received the Ad26.COV2.S COVID-19 vaccine or a placebo. The sequences come from peripheral blood, collected in a trial of Ad26.COV2.S vaccine versus placebo. Here the CDR3 DNA reads TGTGCCAGCTCACCAAAAGACAGGGGCCCTAACTATGGCTACACCTTC. It specifies CASSPKDRGPNYGYTF.